This is a list of T cell receptor beta chains from one sample in a study of identical twins. MiXCR was run by TCRdb on the 5' RACE reads, yielding one entry per CDR3 protein. Of some 96,000 distinct CDR3 sequences in the sample, 5.9% were seen once. Sequencing input: memory T cells sorted from blood. These receptors were taken from a woman aged 50 to 60 in good health. CDR3s include the opening cysteine and the closing phenylalanine or tryptophan. A D gene is named only where the DNA matches it firmly. For some rows the clone size is stated as once, few or many, or as a class when expanded; others skip it.

d_call,j_call,v_call,clone_size,cdr3_aa
TRBD1,TRBJ1-1,TRBV6-2/TRBV6-3,many,CASSPGQSTEAFF
TRBD2,TRBJ2-1,TRBV2,-,CASSASGSGTYNEQFF
TRBD2,TRBJ2-1,TRBV2,many,CASSLLSLAGESHNEQFF
TRBD2,TRBJ2-1,TRBV9,many,CASSVTSARAGNEQFF
-,TRBJ2-2,TRBV5-1,medium-sized,CASFTSRANGELFF
TRBD1,TRBJ1-6,TRBV20-1,few,CSARGTGRNSPLHF
-,TRBJ2-1,TRBV9,many,CASSVGYNEQFF
-,TRBJ2-4,TRBV5-1,-,CASSLGTLAKNIQYF
TRBD1,TRBJ2-7,TRBV2,many,CASSDRAYEQYF
TRBD1,TRBJ1-4,TRBV7-9,many,CASSLDRGSANEKLFF
TRBD2,TRBJ2-5,TRBV11-3,many,CASSSWGREEETQYF